This TCR beta chain was sequenced for a study of blood T cell repertoires in COVID-19. Across the study: Material from acute and convalescent COVID-19 was sourced from the United States, Italy and Spain. PBMCs, B-cell-depleted T cells, or T cells provided the cDNA or gDNA that made up the material.

In the source study's methods: Estimated nucleated cell counts came from reference gene primer amplification. The protocol was immunoSEQ multiplex PCR, while the TCRdb copy is restricted to in-frame clones and leaves out a portion. Clone size and V and J calls were adopted from that table, with D and trimming inferred from the DNA. The sample has about 360,000 clones, 65% to 85% seen once; the top ten hold 2.5% to 3.5%. The CDR3 consists of 15 residues. Per germline, CDR1 PRHDT and CDR2 FYEKMQ (reference sequence). V lost 0 bases and J 0 bases, leaving 6 bases between the germline ends. The receptor was isolated from a man younger than 45 with active or convalescent COVID-19. The rearrangement joins TRBV13 to TRBJ1-5; D is undetermined. The sample was peripheral blood. The CDR3 reads CASSLGVYSNQPQHF. The CDR3 DNA reads TGTGCCAGCAGCTTAGGCGTTTATAGCAATCAGCCCCAGCATTTT.